This TCR beta chain derives from a study of cytomegalovirus exposure and HLA in healthy donors. The CDR3 loop spans 16 amino acids. V lost 3 bases and J lost 6; bases outside the gene matches: 12. Germline V lookup: CDR1 LNHNV, CDR2 YYDKDF (reference sequence). With regard to this clone: Its antigen is not known.

It was with 60 Vbeta and 13 Jbeta primers that the PCR ran. Clones were sequenced by immunoSEQ multiplex PCR, and TCRdb holds only the in-frame ones, with some missing. This table has about 160,000 clones, almost 80% appearing once. General study results and limits: In terms of immune exposure information, only CMV serostatus was available.

V usage is TRBV15 and J usage is TRBJ1-2; 8 nucleotides align to TRBD1. This receptor was taken from a woman between 45 and 65 years old in good health and CMV-seropositive. The sample was PBMCs. The CDR3 sequence: CATSSFGQGRGDGYTF. In nucleotides, the CDR3 is TGTGCCACCAGCAGTTTTGGACAGGGTAGGGGGGATGGCTACACCTTC. Full variable domain (rest looked up from reference TRBV15 and TRBJ1-2): DAMVIQNPRYQVTQFGKPVTLSCSQTLNHNVMYWYQQKSSQAPKLLFHYYDKDFNNEADTPDNFQSRRPNTSFCFLDIRSPGLGDTAMYLCATSSFGQGRGDGYTFGSGTRLTVV.